The 7 T cell receptor beta chains reported below all come from one sample, sequenced in a study of patients and donors after allogeneic stem cell transplantation. One entry per CDR3 protein, called by TCRdb with MiXCR from the RT-PCR reads. This table holds about 200,000 distinct CDR3 sequences, roughly two fifths found once. Sequenced: blood, either unsorted or a sorted T cell fraction (not recorded which). All receptors come from a human donor who was either an allogeneic HSCT recipient or a stem cell or donor lymphocyte infusion donor (not recorded which). It is not recorded whose cells these are; they may come from a transplant donor.

This clonotype was found a few times. The rearrangement uses TRBV6-6 and TRBJ1-3; no definite D call. Germline loops: CDR1 MNHNY, CDR2 SVGAGI (reference sequence). V lost 5 bases, J lost 2 bases, and 13 bases lay in between. This CDR3 has 15 residues. The CDR3 DNA is TGTGCCAGCAGTCACCCCCCACGGACTGGAAACACCATATATTTT. Its protein is CASSHPPRTGNTIYF.

CDR3 in DNA: TGCAGCGTTGATACGGGAACCGGCTCCTACAATGAGCAGTTCTTC. Its protein is CSVDTGTGSYNEQFF. The chain joins TRBV29-1 to TRBJ2-1; D might be TRBD2 (5 bases). There are 15 residues in the CDR3. Germline CDR1 and CDR2: SQVTM and ANQGSEA. The germline V and J ends were trimmed by 3 bases and 0 bases, with 12 bases remaining between them.

The chain recombines TRBV9 with TRBJ2-3, with 11 bases identical to TRBD2. The CDR3 runs to 14 residues. Germline CDR1 SGDLS, CDR2 YYNGEE. Unmatched junction bases numbered 3, after V lost 3 bases and J lost 6 bases. CDR3 protein: CASSGGLAVDTQYF. CDR3 DNA: TGTGCCAGCAGCGGGGGACTAGCGGTCGATACGCAGTATTTT. The variable domain in full, with the rest retrieved from reference TRBV9 and TRBJ2-3, is DSGVTQTPKHLITATGQRVTLRCSPRSGDLSVYWYQQSLDQGLQFLIQYYNGEERAKGNILERFSAQQFPDLHSELNLSSLELGDSALYFCASSGGLAVDTQYFGPGTRLTVL.

The chain has TRBV13 and TRBJ2-7, with D perhaps TRBD1 (6 bases). Germline loops: CDR1 PRHDT, CDR2 FYEKMQ (reference sequence). The CDR3 totals 16 residues. V lost 3 bases and J lost 0, with 15 bases in between. The chain's CDR3 is CASSFPSTGSSYEQYF. CDR3 nucleotide sequence: TGTGCCAGCAGCTTTCCAAGTACAGGGAGCTCCTACGAGCAGTACTTC.

Turning to this clonotype: Relative to the germline gene, one junction end is altered; a read error may explain this. The gene calls are TRBV14 and TRBJ1-2; 7 bases map to TRBD1. This CDR3 has 13 residues. CDR1 and CDR2 from the germline V gene are SGHDN and FVKESK. The CDR3 reads CASSPSVQGTSSF. CDR3 in DNA: TGTGCCAGCAGCCCAAGTGTACAGGGGACGTCCTCCTTC.

This clonotype showed up just once. The CDR3, as DNA: TGTGCCAGCAGCGGAACAGGGGGGAATTCACCCCTCCACTTT. It encodes CASSGTGGNSPLHF. This chain uses TRBV9 with TRBJ1-6; 8 bases align to TRBD1. CDR1 and CDR2 from the germline V gene are SGDLS and YYNGEE. J was trimmed by 7 bases and V by 3 bases; bases with no gene match: 3. The CDR3 covers 14 residues.

This clonotype was detected a few times. The gene calls are TRBV6-5 and TRBJ1-2, with TRBD1 identical over 9 bases. Germline lookup yields CDR1 MNHEY and CDR2 SVGAGI. This CDR3 has 15 residues. Trimming removed 8 bases from V and 4 bases from J; junction bases left unmatched: 11. This CDR3 reads CASRDREEFPYGYTF. CDR3 nucleotides: TGTGCCAGCCGGGACAGGGAAGAATTCCCCTATGGCTACACCTTC.